This T cell receptor (beta chain) was sequenced during a study of shared clonotypes between healthy human individuals. Naive CD8 populations comprised CD45RO-negative cells positively selected for CCR7, excluding terminally differentiated effector memory CD45RA+ cells. The V gene's germline CDR1 is MNHEY and CDR2 SMNVEV (reference sequence). This CDR3 has 17 residues. Between the trimmed V and J ends, which lost 6 bases and 2 bases, there was a span of 20 bases. Libraries were prepared by immunoSEQ multiplex PCR; TCRdb keeps only in-frame clonotypes and omits some of them. The profile shows about 2,100,000 clones, under 95% of them singletons.

The receptor was derived from a man aged 18-30 years in good health. Some clones in this sample may be carry-over from other donors' samples. The chain has TRBV27 and TRBJ2-1, with a tentative D call TRBD2 (6 bases). The sample comprised naive CD8+ T cells from PBMCs. The CDR3 DNA sequence: TGTGCCAGCAGAACCTCCCCACGGAGGGGTGCCTACAATGAGCAGTTCTTC. It is translated as CASRTSPRRGAYNEQFF.